Included here is one T cell receptor beta chain sequence, with context. Sequencing used immunoSEQ multiplex PCR; TCRdb keeps in-frame clones, though not all of them. Here the sample spans 95,000 to 100,000 clones, around 95% being singletons. The data derive from a study of technical replicates of blood from a handful of donors. The germline CDR1 and CDR2 sequences are SQVTM and ANQGSEA. This CDR3 comprises 12 residues. Between the trimmed V and J ends, which lost 7 bases and 6 bases, there was a span of 12 bases. This chain links TRBV29-1 with TRBJ1-4, with D unresolved. The sequence derives from a human donor in good health. The sample taken for sequencing was T cells isolated from PBMCs. The CDR3 DNA reads TGCAGCGCCGCGGGATTGGATGAAAAACTGTTTTTT. This translates into CSAAGLDEKLFF.